This record covers a single T cell receptor (beta chain). These data come from a study of CD8 T cells in Susac syndrome. Random-hexamer reverse transcription was applied to roughly 0.5 to 1 ug RNA. Coverage of TCR beta CDR3 amplification by immunoSEQ multiplex PCR extended to 54 Vbeta and 13 Jbeta. TCRdb re-called the immunoSEQ multiplex PCR reads with MiXCR, one entry per CDR3 protein. Among about 300,000 distinct CDR3 sequences listed, about 82% were seen once. Sequencing of TCR beta drew on CD8+ and CD4+ T cells from blood. Multiple sclerosis controls were treatment-naive patients with stable or active relapsing-remitting disease. This TCR was sampled from a human donor with multiple sclerosis. The sequencing input was CD8+ T cells from PBMCs.

Here the CDR3 reads CATSFGTGGEAFF. The DNA of the CDR3 is TGTGCCACCAGTTTCGGGACAGGCGGAGAAGCTTTCTTT. V usage is TRBV24-1 and J usage is TRBJ1-1, with 8 bases fitting TRBD1. Germline lookup yields CDR1 KGHDR and CDR2 SFDVKD. Losses at the gene ends were 6 bases for V and 8 bases for J; bases not matched to a gene: 7. CDR3 length: 13 residues.